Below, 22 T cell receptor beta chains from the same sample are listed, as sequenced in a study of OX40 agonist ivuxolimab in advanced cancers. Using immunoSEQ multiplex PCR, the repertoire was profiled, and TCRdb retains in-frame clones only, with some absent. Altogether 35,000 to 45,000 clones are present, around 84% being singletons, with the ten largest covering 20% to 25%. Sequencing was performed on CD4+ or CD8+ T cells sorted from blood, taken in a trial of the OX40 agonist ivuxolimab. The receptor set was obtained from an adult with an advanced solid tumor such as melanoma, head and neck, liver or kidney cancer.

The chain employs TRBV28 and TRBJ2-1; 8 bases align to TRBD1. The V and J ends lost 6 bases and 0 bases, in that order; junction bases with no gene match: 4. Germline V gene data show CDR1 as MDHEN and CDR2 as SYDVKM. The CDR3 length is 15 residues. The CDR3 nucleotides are TGTGCCAGCAGCGTACAGGGGGACTCCTACAATGAGCAGTTCTTC. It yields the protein CASSVQGDSYNEQFF.

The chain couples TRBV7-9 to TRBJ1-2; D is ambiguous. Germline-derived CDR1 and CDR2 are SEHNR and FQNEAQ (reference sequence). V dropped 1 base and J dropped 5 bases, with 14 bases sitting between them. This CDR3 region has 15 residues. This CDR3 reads CASSLGLGLEYGYTF. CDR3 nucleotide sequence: TGTGCCAGCAGCTTAGGGTTAGGGCTCGAGTATGGCTACACCTTC.

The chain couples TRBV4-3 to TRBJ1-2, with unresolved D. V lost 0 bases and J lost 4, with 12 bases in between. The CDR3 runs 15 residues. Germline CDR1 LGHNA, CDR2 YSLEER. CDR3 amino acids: CASSQDADTTYGYTF. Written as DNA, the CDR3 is TGCGCCAGCAGCCAAGATGCTGACACTACCTATGGCTACACCTTC.

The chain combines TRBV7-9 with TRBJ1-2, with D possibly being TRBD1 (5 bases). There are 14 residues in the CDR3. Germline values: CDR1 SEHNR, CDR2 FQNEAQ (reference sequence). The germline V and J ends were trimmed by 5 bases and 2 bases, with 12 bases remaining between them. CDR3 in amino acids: CASSTRDGNYGYTF. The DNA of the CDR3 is TGTGCCAGCAGCACCCGGGACGGAAACTATGGCTACACCTTC.

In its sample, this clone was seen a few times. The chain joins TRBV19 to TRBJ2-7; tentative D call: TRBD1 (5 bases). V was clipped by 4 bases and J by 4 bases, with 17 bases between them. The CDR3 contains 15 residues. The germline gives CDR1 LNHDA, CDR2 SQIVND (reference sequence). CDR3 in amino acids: CASSTDSLYPYEQYV. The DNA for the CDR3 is TGTGCCAGTAGTACCGACAGCCTCTACCCTTACGAGCAGTACGTC.

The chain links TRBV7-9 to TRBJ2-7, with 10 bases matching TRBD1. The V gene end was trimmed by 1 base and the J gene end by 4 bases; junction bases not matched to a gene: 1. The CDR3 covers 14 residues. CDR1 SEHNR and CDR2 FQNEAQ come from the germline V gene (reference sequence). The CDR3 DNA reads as TGTGCCAGCAGCTTAGTGGGACAGGGGTACGAGCAGTACTTC. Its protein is CASSLVGQGYEQYF.

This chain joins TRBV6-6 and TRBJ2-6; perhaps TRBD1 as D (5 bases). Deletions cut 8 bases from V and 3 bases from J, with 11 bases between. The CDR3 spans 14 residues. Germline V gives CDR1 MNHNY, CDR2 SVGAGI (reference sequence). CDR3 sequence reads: CASRAGFGANVLTF. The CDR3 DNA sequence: TGTGCCAGCCGAGCAGGGTTTGGGGCCAACGTCCTGACTTTC.

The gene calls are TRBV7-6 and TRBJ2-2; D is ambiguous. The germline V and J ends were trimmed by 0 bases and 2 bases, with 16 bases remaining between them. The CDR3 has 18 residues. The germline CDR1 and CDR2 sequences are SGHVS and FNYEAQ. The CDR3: CASSLARIGRDNTGELFF. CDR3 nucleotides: TGTGCCAGCAGCTTAGCCCGCATTGGTAGGGATAACACCGGGGAGCTGTTTTTT.

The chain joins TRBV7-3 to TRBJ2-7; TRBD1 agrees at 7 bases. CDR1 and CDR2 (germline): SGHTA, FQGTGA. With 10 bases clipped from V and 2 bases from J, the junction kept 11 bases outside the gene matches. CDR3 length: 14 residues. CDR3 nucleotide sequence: TGTGCCAAGCGGACCCGGACAGGTCCCTACGAGCAGTACGTC. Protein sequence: CAKRTRTGPYEQYV.

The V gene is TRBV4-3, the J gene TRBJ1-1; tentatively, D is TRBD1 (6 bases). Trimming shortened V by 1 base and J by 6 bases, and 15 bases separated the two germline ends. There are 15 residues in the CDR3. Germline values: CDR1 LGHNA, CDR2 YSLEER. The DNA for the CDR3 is TGCGCCAGCAGCCAAGCGGGGGAGGGGGGCTCTGAAGCTTTCTTT. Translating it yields CASSQAGEGGSEAFF.

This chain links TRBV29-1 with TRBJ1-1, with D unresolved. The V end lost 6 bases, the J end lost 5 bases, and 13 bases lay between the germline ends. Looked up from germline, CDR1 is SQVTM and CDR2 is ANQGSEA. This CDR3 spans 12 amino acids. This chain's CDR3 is CSVRRPDTEAFF. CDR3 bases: TGCAGCGTCCGCCGGCCGGATACTGAAGCTTTCTTT.

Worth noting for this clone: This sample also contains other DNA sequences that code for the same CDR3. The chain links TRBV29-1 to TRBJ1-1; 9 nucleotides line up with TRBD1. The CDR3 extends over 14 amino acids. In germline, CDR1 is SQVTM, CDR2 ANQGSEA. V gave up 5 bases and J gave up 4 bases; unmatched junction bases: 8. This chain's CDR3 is CSVLQGARGTEAFF. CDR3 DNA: TGCAGCGTTCTACAGGGGGCACGGGGCACTGAAGCTTTCTTT.

In DNA, the CDR3 is TGCAGCGCTCGACAGGGGGCGTACGAGCAGTACTTC. It yields the protein CSARQGAYEQYF. The V gene is TRBV29-1, the J gene TRBJ2-7; 10 bases agree with TRBD1. The length of the CDR3 is 12 residues. The germline V gene encodes CDR1 SQVTM and CDR2 ANQGSEA. Trimming at V came to 7 bases and at J to 4 bases, leaving 4 bases not matched to a gene.

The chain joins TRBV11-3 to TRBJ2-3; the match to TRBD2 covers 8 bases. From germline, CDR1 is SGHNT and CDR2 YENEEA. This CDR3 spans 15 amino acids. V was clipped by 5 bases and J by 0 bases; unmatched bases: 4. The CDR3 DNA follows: TGTGCCAGCAGCAATAGCGGGGCCAGCACAGATACGCAGTATTTT. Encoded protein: CASSNSGASTDTQYF.

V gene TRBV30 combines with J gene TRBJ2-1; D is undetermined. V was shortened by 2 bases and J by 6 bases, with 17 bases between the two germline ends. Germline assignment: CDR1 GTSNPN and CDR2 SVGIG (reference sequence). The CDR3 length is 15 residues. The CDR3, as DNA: TGTGCCTGGAGTAAAGACACTAAGTGGGGCAATGAGCAGTTCTTC. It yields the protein CAWSKDTKWGNEQFF.

The CDR3 coding sequence is TGTGCCAGCAGCTTATACAGATCCGAGCAGTACTTC. It specifies CASSLYRSEQYF. The chain links TRBV7-6 to TRBJ2-7; D call uncertain. The germline V and J ends were trimmed by 2 bases and 6 bases, with 8 bases remaining between them. The CDR3 extends over 12 amino acids. CDR1 and CDR2 from the germline V gene are SGHVS and FNYEAQ.

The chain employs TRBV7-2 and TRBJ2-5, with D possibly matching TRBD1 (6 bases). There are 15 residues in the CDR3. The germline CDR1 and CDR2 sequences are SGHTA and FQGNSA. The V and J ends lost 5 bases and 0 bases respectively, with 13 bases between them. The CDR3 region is CASSLLDRYQETQYF. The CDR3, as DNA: TGTGCCAGCAGCCTTTTAGACAGGTACCAAGAGACCCAGTACTTC.

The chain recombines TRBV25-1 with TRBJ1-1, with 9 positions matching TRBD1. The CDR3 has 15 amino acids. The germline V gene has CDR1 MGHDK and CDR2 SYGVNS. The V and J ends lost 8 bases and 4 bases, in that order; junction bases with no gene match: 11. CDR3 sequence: CASLDRGSFSTEAFF. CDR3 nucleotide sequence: TGTGCCAGCCTCGACAGGGGGTCTTTTAGCACTGAAGCTTTCTTT.

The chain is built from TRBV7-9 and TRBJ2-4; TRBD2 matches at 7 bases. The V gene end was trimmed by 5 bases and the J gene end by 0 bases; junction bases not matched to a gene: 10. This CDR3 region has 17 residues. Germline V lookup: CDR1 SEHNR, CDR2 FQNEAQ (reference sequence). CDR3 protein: CASSSRDYPLAKNIQYF. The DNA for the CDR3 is TGTGCCAGCAGCAGCCGGGACTACCCATTAGCCAAAAACATTCAGTACTTC. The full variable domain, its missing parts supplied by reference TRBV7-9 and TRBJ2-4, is DTGVSQNPRHKITKRGQNVTFRCDPISEHNRLYWYRQTLGQGPEFLTYFQNEAQLEKSRLLSDRFSAERPKGSFSTLEIQRTEQGDSAMYLCASSSRDYPLAKNIQYFGAGTRLSVL.

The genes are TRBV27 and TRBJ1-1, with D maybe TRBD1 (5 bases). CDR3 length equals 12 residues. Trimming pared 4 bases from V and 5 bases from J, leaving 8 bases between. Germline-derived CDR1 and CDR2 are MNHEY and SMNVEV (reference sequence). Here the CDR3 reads CASSSGGTEAFF. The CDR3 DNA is TGTGCCAGCAGTTCCGGGGGGACTGAAGCTTTCTTT.

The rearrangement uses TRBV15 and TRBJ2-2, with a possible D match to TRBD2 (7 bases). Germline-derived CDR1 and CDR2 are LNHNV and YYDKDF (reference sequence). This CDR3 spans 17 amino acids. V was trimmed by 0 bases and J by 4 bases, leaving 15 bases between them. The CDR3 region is CATSRDRGGPFTGELFF. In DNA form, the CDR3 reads TGTGCCACCAGCAGAGATAGGGGGGGACCCTTCACCGGGGAGCTGTTTTTT.

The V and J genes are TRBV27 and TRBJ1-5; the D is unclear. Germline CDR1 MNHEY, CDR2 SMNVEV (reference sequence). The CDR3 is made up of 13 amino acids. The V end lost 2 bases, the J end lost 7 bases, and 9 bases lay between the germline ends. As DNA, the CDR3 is TGTGCCAGCAGTTTAACCATCAGCCAGCCCCAGCATTTT. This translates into CASSLTISQPQHF.